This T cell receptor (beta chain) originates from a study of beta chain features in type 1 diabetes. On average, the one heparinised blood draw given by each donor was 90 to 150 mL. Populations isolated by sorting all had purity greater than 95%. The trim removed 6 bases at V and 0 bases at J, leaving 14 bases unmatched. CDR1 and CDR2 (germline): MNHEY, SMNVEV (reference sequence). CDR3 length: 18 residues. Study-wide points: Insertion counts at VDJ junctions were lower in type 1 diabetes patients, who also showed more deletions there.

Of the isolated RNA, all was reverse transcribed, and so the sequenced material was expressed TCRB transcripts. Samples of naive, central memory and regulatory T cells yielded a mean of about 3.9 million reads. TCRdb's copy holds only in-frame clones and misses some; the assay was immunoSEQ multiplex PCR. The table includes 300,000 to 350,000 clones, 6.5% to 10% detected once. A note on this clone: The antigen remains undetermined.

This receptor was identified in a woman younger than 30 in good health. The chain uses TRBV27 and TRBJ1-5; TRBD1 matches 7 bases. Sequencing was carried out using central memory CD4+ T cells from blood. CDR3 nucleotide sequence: TGTGCCAGCAGCCTAAAGGGGGCAGGGGGAAATAGCAATCAGCCCCAGCATTTT. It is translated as CASSLKGAGGNSNQPQHF.